This T cell receptor beta chain was captured by sequencing in a study of response to subunit inactivated influenza vaccine. Germline-derived CDR1 and CDR2 are DFQATT and SNEGSKA (reference sequence). CDR3 length equals 14 residues. Trimming cost V 3 bases and J 8 bases; bases outside gene matches: 8. This clonotype was recorded a few times. The antigen remains undetermined. Study-wide results and limits: It was the authors' suggestion that each seasonal influenza vaccination recruits few new T cells.

TCRdb reanalysed the RT-PCR reads using MiXCR and keeps one entry per CDR3 protein. Here the sample spans about 700,000 distinct CDR3 sequences, over 11% being singletons. The clonotype comes from a man aged 45-65 years who received an inactivated influenza vaccine. The chain employs TRBV20-1 and TRBJ1-2; 11 positions match TRBD1. The starting material was PBMCs from blood, obtained less than 15 days before vaccination. Written as DNA, the CDR3 is TGCAGTGCTAGTGCGGGACAGGGGGTTCAAGGCTACACCTTC. Its protein is CSASAGQGVQGYTF.